This TCR beta chain was documented in a study of blood T cell repertoires in COVID-19. The sample holds a few counts of this clone. Repertoires were generated with immunoSEQ multiplex PCR, while TCRdb's copy carries only in-frame clones and drops some. The table shows around 160,000 clones, with under 90% occurring only once. There are 13 residues in the CDR3. V was cut by 7 bases and J by 2 bases, with 12 bases left in between. Germline CDR1 reads MNHEY; CDR2 reads SVGAGI. This chain connects TRBV6-5 to TRBJ2-7, with TRBD1 as a possible D gene (6 bases). This clonotype originated in a woman aged 80 or older with acute or convalescent COVID-19. The source material was peripheral blood. For the CDR3, the DNA is TGTGCCAGCAAGGGGACACTTCCCTACGAGCAGTACTTC. Its translation is CASKGTLPYEQYF.